This passage covers 24 T cell receptor beta chains from one sample sequenced in a study of T cells in Graves' hyperthyroidism and ophthalmopathy. Amplification of TCR beta CDR3 regions used RNA as the template. The TCR CDR3 first-round RT-PCR relied on the HTBI primer set. MiXCR, run by TCRdb on the multiplex PCR reads, gives a single entry per CDR3 protein. In the table there are more than 250,000 distinct CDR3 sequences, about 16% of which are singletons. Sequenced: blood. The source is a woman between 45 and 60 years old with Graves' hyperthyroidism that later progressed to Graves' ophthalmopathy.

This clonotype was found many times. The CDR3 coding sequence is TGTGCCACCAGTGATTTAGGGGGGATTGAAGCTTTCTTT. It codes for CATSDLGGIEAFF. J is TRBJ1-1 and V is TRBV24-1; D is perhaps TRBD1 (6 bases). Germline CDR1 KGHDR, CDR2 SFDVKD. The CDR3 is 13 amino acids. V lost 1 base to trimming and J lost 7 bases, with 9 bases between them.

The chain joins TRBV6-2 or TRBV6-3 to TRBJ1-6; D perhaps matches TRBD1 (5 bases). Germline V gene sequence: CDR1 MNHEY, CDR2 SVGEGT. The CDR3 is made up of 15 amino acids. Trimming removed 2 bases from V and 11 bases from J, with 16 bases in between. CDR3 amino acids: CASSYADSSGPPLHF. CDR3 nucleotides: TGTGCCAGCAGTTACGCCGACAGTAGCGGACCACCCCTCCACTTT.

This clonotype was recorded at least ten times. The genes are TRBV5-1 and TRBJ2-1, with D possibly TRBD2 on 6 matching bases. The V end was cut by 4 bases, the J end by 1 base, with 21 bases between. Germline CDR1 is SGHRS and CDR2 is YFSETQ. This CDR3 has 18 residues. For the CDR3, the DNA is TGCGCCAGCAGCCCTATAGGGTTCGCGGGACGATCCTACAATGAGCAGTTCTTC. It yields the protein CASSPIGFAGRSYNEQFF.

This clonotype was found a few times. V usage is TRBV5-6 and J usage is TRBJ1-4; 9 nucleotides line up with TRBD1. CDR3 size: 16 residues. Germline CDR1 is SGHDT and CDR2 is YYEEEE. J gave up 5 bases and V 3 bases, and 8 bases lay outside the gene matches. The CDR3, as DNA: TGTGCCAGCAGCTCCCTCCGGGACAGGGAAAATGAAAAACTGTTTTTT. It translates to CASSSLRDRENEKLFF. Combining the CDR3 with reference TRBV5-6 and TRBJ1-4 gives the whole variable domain DAGVTQSPTHLIKTRGQQVTLRCSPKSGHDTVSWYQQALGQGPQFIFQYYEEEERQRGNFPDRFSGHQFPNYSSELNVNALLLGDSALYLCASSSLRDRENEKLFFGSGTQLSVL.

This chain connects TRBV7-8 to TRBJ1-5, with D perhaps TRBD1 (6 bases). V gave up 1 base and J gave up 9 bases, with 19 bases separating them. The CDR3 is 16 amino acids. CDR1 SGHVS and CDR2 FQNEAQ come from the germline V gene. CDR3 sequence reads: CASSLVRDTTFTPQHF. CDR3 nucleotide sequence: TGTGCCAGCAGCTTAGTTAGGGACACAACTTTTACGCCCCAGCATTTT.

At least ten counts were recorded for this clonotype. The V call is TRBV5-1, the J call TRBJ2-7, with 8 bases aligning to TRBD2. The V gene end was trimmed by 0 bases and the J gene end by 4 bases; junction bases not matched to a gene: 9. CDR1 and CDR2 from the germline V gene are SGHRS and YFSETQ. This CDR3 spans 16 amino acids. For the CDR3, the DNA is TGCGCCAGCAGCTTGGCCCCGGTAGCGGGAAAATACGAGCAGTACTTC. It is translated as CASSLAPVAGKYEQYF.

This clonotype turned up a few times. V and J are TRBV7-9 and TRBJ1-1; D is perhaps TRBD1 (5 bases). This CDR3 comprises 15 residues. Deletions cut 0 bases from V and 10 bases from J, with 18 bases between. Germline lookup yields CDR1 SEHNR and CDR2 FQNEAQ (reference sequence). Here the CDR3 DNA reads TGTGCCAGCAGCTTAGCGGCCAGGGACCGGCTGGGAGCTTTCTTT. Encoded protein: CASSLAARDRLGAFF. The whole variable domain, remainder taken from reference TRBV7-9 and TRBJ1-1, is DTGVSQNPRHKITKRGQNVTFRCDPISEHNRLYWYRQTLGQGPEFLTYFQNEAQLEKSRLLSDRFSAERPKGSFSTLEIQRTEQGDSAMYLCASSLAARDRLGAFFGQGTRLTVV.

The chain is built from TRBV5-1 and TRBJ2-1, with no clear D. This CDR3 contains 13 residues. Germline CDR1 and CDR2: SGHRS and YFSETQ. Trimming pared 0 bases from V and 10 bases from J, leaving 11 bases between. The CDR3 here is CASSLGWTEEQFF. As DNA, the CDR3 is TGCGCCAGCAGCTTGGGCTGGACCGAGGAGCAGTTCTTC.

This clonotype was detected many times. This chain's CDR3 is CASSLEGGDFYGYTF. DNA of the CDR3: TGCGCCAGCAGCTTGGAGGGTGGGGATTTCTATGGCTACACCTTC. The rearrangement joins TRBV5-1 to TRBJ1-2; D unclear. Germline V CDR1 and CDR2: SGHRS, YFSETQ. CDR3 length equals 15 residues. The V end was cut by 0 bases, the J end by 4 bases, with 13 bases between.

This clonotype came up many times. The chain has TRBV28 and TRBJ2-7, with a tentative D call TRBD1 (6 bases). Germline assignment: CDR1 MDHEN and CDR2 SYDVKM. The V and J ends lost 8 bases and 5 bases respectively, with 16 bases between them. There are 13 residues in the CDR3. The CDR3 nucleotides read TGTGCCAGCTTCCGGGACACCAGAAACGAGCAGTACTTC. As protein: CASFRDTRNEQYF. Full variable domain (rest looked up from reference TRBV28 and TRBJ2-7): DVKVTQSSRYLVKRTGEKVFLECVQDMDHENMFWYRQDPGLGLRLIYFSYDVKMKEKGDIPEGYSVSREKKERFSLILESASTNQTSMYLCASFRDTRNEQYFGPGTRLTVT.

In its sample, this clonotype was seen many times. The rearrangement uses TRBV28 and TRBJ2-2, with D perhaps assigned TRBD1 or TRBD2 (6 bases each). The germline V gene has CDR1 MDHEN and CDR2 SYDVKM. The V and J ends lost 10 bases and 4 bases respectively, with 25 bases between them. This CDR3 comprises 17 residues. The CDR3: CATRAGGTQGSTGELFF. The CDR3 DNA reads as TGTGCCACTCGGGCTGGCGGGACACAAGGGTCCACCGGGGAGCTGTTTTTT.

This clonotype occurred many times. The chain has TRBV18 and TRBJ2-1; unclear D gene. CDR1 is KGHSH and CDR2 is LQKENI in the germline V gene. The CDR3 contains 17 residues. Trimming removed 0 bases from V and 6 bases from J, with 18 bases in between. The CDR3 DNA is TGTGCCAGCTCACCACCGGTCCACAGTGGGTCACTCAATGAGCAGTTCTTC. It specifies CASSPPVHSGSLNEQFF.

In its sample, this clonotype was seen many times. The gene calls are TRBV11-2 and TRBJ2-4, with a tentative D call TRBD2 (6 bases). Germline V gene data show CDR1 as SGHAT and CDR2 as FQNNGV. Trimming removed 4 bases at V and 1 base at J, with 20 bases between. CDR3 length: 18 amino acids. Here the CDR3 reads CASSSTFPPGRAKNIQYF. In nucleotides, the CDR3 is TGTGCCAGCAGCTCTACATTCCCTCCAGGGAGGGCCAAAAACATTCAGTACTTC.

V and J are TRBV28 and TRBJ2-2; D gene unclear. Trimming cost V 6 bases and J 1 base, with 15 bases left between them. This CDR3 spans 16 amino acids. Per the germline V gene, CDR1 is MDHEN and CDR2 is SYDVKM. The chain's CDR3 is CASRVRDLKNTGELFF. The CDR3 DNA sequence: TGTGCCAGCAGGGTCCGCGATTTAAAGAACACCGGGGAGCTGTTTTTT.

This rearrangement joins TRBV20-1 to TRBJ1-6; tentative D call: TRBD1 (6 bases). Trimming removed 0 bases at V and 4 bases at J, with 10 bases between. CDR3 size: 15 residues. From germline, CDR1 is DFQATT and CDR2 SNEGSKA (reference sequence). The CDR3 is CSARDGGQYNSPLHF. The CDR3, as DNA: TGCAGTGCTAGAGATGGGGGGCAGTATAATTCACCCCTCCACTTT.

This clonotype was counted a few times. The rearrangement uses TRBV5-1 and TRBJ1-4, with 7 bases fitting TRBD1. Germline values: CDR1 SGHRS, CDR2 YFSETQ. With V trimmed by 1 base and J by 5 bases, 11 bases remained unmatched. This CDR3 is 17 amino acids long. CDR3 loop: CASSLIPNPGQNEKLFF. CDR3 DNA: TGCGCCAGCAGCTTGATTCCGAACCCGGGACAGAATGAAAAACTGTTTTTT. The whole variable domain, filled in from reference TRBV5-1 and TRBJ1-4, reads KAGVTQTPRYLIKTRGQQVTLSCSPISGHRSVSWYQQTPGQGLQFLFEYFSETQRNKGNFPGRFSGRQFSNSRSEMNVSTLELGDSALYLCASSLIPNPGQNEKLFFGSGTQLSVL.

This clonotype was seen repeatedly, ten times or more. The chain carries TRBV27 and TRBJ1-1; D is ambiguous. This CDR3 contains 14 residues. V was trimmed by 5 bases and J by 0 bases, leaving 10 bases between them. CDR1 and CDR2 (germline): MNHEY, SMNVEV (reference sequence). CDR3 in amino acids: CASSKVLMNTEAFF. CDR3 bases: TGTGCCAGCAGTAAAGTTCTGATGAACACTGAAGCTTTCTTT.

This clonotype was seen just once. The chain joins TRBV7-6 to TRBJ2-3; unclear D gene. CDR1 is SGHVS and CDR2 is FNYEAQ in the germline V gene. V lost 3 bases to trimming and J lost 0 bases, with 7 bases between them. The CDR3 has 14 residues. The CDR3 reads CASSLMDSTDTQYF. In DNA form, the CDR3 reads TGTGCCAGCAGCTTGATGGACAGCACAGATACGCAGTATTTT.

This clonotype came up many times. The chain recombines TRBV20-1 with TRBJ2-3; D possibly corresponds to TRBD2 (6 bases). Germline V gene data show CDR1 as DFQATT and CDR2 as SNEGSKA (reference sequence). V was cut by 6 bases and J by 1 base, with 14 bases left in between. The CDR3 runs 14 residues. CDR3 in DNA: TGCAGTGCAACCGGACTATTTGGCACAGATACGCAGTATTTT. Translated, it gives CSATGLFGTDTQYF.

This clonotype was found many times. The chain carries TRBV18 and TRBJ1-5, with 8 bases fitting TRBD1. The CDR3 is 16 amino acids. Germline trimming cut 4 bases from V and 5 bases from J; bases unmatched to any gene: 10. Germline CDR1 is KGHSH and CDR2 is LQKENI. This chain's CDR3 is CASSLGSGGDYQPQHF. The CDR3, as DNA: TGTGCCAGCTCACTGGGCTCAGGGGGCGATTATCAGCCCCAGCATTTT.

This clonotype has more than one count but fewer than ten. The rearrangement links TRBV18 to TRBJ1-2; TRBD1 agrees at 9 bases. The CDR3 sequence is 15 residues long. The V segment lost 4 bases and the J segment 5 bases; nucleotides outside the gene matches: 8. CDR1 and CDR2 from the germline V gene are KGHSH and LQKENI. CDR3 DNA: TGTGCCAGCTCACGATCCCCGGACAGGGGATATGGCTACACCTTC. This sequence encodes CASSRSPDRGYGYTF.

The chain recombines TRBV7-6 with TRBJ2-1; the D is unclear. Trimming took 5 bases from V and 10 from J, leaving 15 bases between them. The CDR3 is 13 residues long. Germline assignment: CDR1 SGHVS and CDR2 FNYEAQ. CDR3 nucleotides: TGTGCCAGCAGCCCTGTGGGCATCCAAGAGCAGTTCTTC. It encodes CASSPVGIQEQFF.

J is TRBJ1-3 and V is TRBV9; the match to TRBD1 covers 9 bases. V shed 5 bases, J shed 0 bases, and the junction held 3 bases outside the gene matches. The germline V gene encodes CDR1 SGDLS and CDR2 YYNGEE. The CDR3 sequence is 15 residues long. This CDR3 reads CASSKTGGSGNTIYF. DNA of the CDR3: TGTGCCAGCAGTAAGACAGGGGGCTCTGGAAACACCATATATTTT.

In its sample, this clonotype was seen many times. The chain combines TRBV7-3 with TRBJ1-1, with D unresolved. Germline CDR1 reads SGHTA; CDR2 reads FQGTGA. The V gene lost 5 bases and the J gene lost 3 bases, with 10 bases spanning the gap. CDR3 length: 13 residues. CDR3 sequence reads: CASSTYRDTEAFF. The CDR3 coding sequence is TGTGCCAGCAGCACCTACAGAGACACTGAAGCTTTCTTT.